One and the same sample provided the 5 T cell receptor beta chains below, sequenced in a study of memory CD4+ T cells and cytomegalovirus serostatus. Generated by immunoSEQ multiplex PCR, the TCRdb table keeps only in-frame clones and is missing some. Among over 75,000 clones listed, 80% were seen once. Single viable CD3+CD4+CD8-CD45RO+ cells were sorted as the memory CD4+ T cells. What was sequenced was memory CD4+ T cells from blood. Source of these receptors: an adult in good health and CMV-seropositive.

This chain links TRBV6-6 with TRBJ2-2; a weak D match, TRBD2 (6 bases). Looked up from germline, CDR1 is MNHNY and CDR2 is SVGAGI (reference sequence). The CDR3 spans 15 residues. V gave up 5 bases and J gave up 4 bases, with 14 bases separating them. The CDR3 nucleotides are TGTGCCAGCAGTCCTAGCGCGCCTTTCACCGGGGAGCTGTTTTTT. It codes for CASSPSAPFTGELFF.

This chain links TRBV11-3 with TRBJ1-4, with D tentatively TRBD1 (6 bases). The CDR3 spans 19 residues. V was clipped by 0 bases and J by 7 bases, with 24 bases between them. Germline lookup yields CDR1 SGHNT and CDR2 YENEEA. CDR3 DNA: TGTGCCAGCAGCTTAGATCCTTCGGGGGGGCTGAGGCATAGTGAAAAACTGTTTTTT. Translated: CASSLDPSGGLRHSEKLFF.

The chain combines TRBV6-1 with TRBJ2-2; D call uncertain. In germline, CDR1 is MNHNS, CDR2 SASEGT. The CDR3 has 14 residues. V gave up 8 bases and J gave up 0 bases, with 10 bases separating them. The chain's CDR3 is CASSPAPNTGELFF. The CDR3 DNA is TGTGCCAGCTCCCCCGCCCCGAACACCGGGGAGCTGTTTTTT.

The chain uses TRBV19 and TRBJ2-2, with D uncertain. V lost 5 bases and J 0 bases, leaving 13 bases between the germline ends. The CDR3 totals 16 residues. Germline V CDR1 and CDR2: LNHDA, SQIVND (reference sequence). CDR3 sequence (DNA): TGTGCCAGTAGTTTCTCGACATTCGCGAACACCGGGGAGCTGTTTTTT. It specifies CASSFSTFANTGELFF. Variable domain in full (rest from reference TRBV19 and TRBJ2-2): DGGITQSPKYLFRKEGQNVTLSCEQNLNHDAMYWYRQDPGQGLRLIYYSQIVNDFQKGDIAEGYSVSREKKESFPLTVTSAQKNPTAFYLCASSFSTFANTGELFFGEGSRLTVL.

The gene calls are TRBV20-1 and TRBJ2-3; D perhaps matches TRBD2 (6 bases). The CDR3 sequence is 11 residues long. Trimming removed 6 bases from V and 7 bases from J, with 11 bases in between. CDR1 DFQATT and CDR2 SNEGSKA come from the germline V gene (reference sequence). The CDR3 DNA follows: TGCAGTGCCCTAGGAGGGTATACGCAGTATTTT. Translation: CSALGGYTQYF.